One and the same sample provided the 2 T cell receptor beta chains below, sequenced in a study of early T cells in non-severe SARS-CoV-2 infection. TCRdb re-called the 5' RACE reads with MiXCR, one entry per CDR3 protein. In the table there are tens of thousands of distinct CDR3 sequences, 6% to 7% of which are singletons. The sequencing sample was made of whole blood. These receptors all stem from an adult who was a healthcare worker with PCR-confirmed SARS-CoV-2 infection or an uninfected control (not recorded which).

This clonotype came up a few times. The chain couples TRBV28 to TRBJ2-7; no definite D call. V lost 7 bases and J lost 0, with 16 bases in between. Germline lookup yields CDR1 MDHEN and CDR2 SYDVKM. This CDR3 has 15 amino acids. CDR3 amino acids: CASTPADWSSYEQYF. CDR3 DNA sequence: TGTGCCAGCACTCCAGCCGACTGGAGCTCCTACGAGCAGTACTTC.

This clonotype was found a few times. The chain joins TRBV13 to TRBJ2-7, with D perhaps matching TRBD1 (6 bases). V lost 5 bases to trimming and J lost 2 bases, with 16 bases between them. This CDR3 spans 15 amino acids. Germline-derived CDR1 and CDR2 are PRHDT and FYEKMQ (reference sequence). The CDR3 DNA follows: TGTGCCAGCAGCGAGCAGGGGAAGCTCACCTACGAGCAGTACTTC. Protein sequence: CASSEQGKLTYEQYF.